This T cell receptor (beta chain) comes out of a study of shared clonotypes between healthy human individuals. Study information: The plates for each donor numbered three CD4 naive, three CD4 memory, two CD8 naive and one CD8 memory.

Assay used: immunoSEQ multiplex PCR; TCRdb lists only in-frame clones, some missing. Seen here are about 1.5 million clones, approximately 98% observed once, and the top ten hold 0.4% to 0.55%. Notes on this clone: Its antigen is still unknown.

CDR3 length: 15 amino acids. The germline V gene encodes CDR1 MDHEN and CDR2 SYDVKM. The V gene lost 5 bases and the J gene lost 4 bases, with 15 bases spanning the gap. Findings and caveats of the study: Sharing across four donors was highest in naive CD4 (around 5%) and lowest in memory CD8 (approximately 0.4%).

Sequencing was done on a sample of naive CD4+ T cells sorted from blood. Subset specified: CD45RA+ positively selected. The chain recombines TRBV28 with TRBJ2-1; D might be TRBD1 (5 bases). This TCR was recovered from a man younger than 45 in good health. CDR3 DNA sequence: TGTGCCAGCAGTCCCCAGACAGTCTCGTACAATGAGCAGTTCTTC. Protein: CASSPQTVSYNEQFF.